Included here is one T cell receptor (beta chain) sequence, with context. Its target is not known. Clones were read by immunoSEQ multiplex PCR, and TCRdb kept only the in-frame ones, dropping some. The sample consists of fewer than 80,000 clones, approximately 90% of them appearing once. V lost 6 bases and J 2 bases, leaving 10 bases between the germline ends. Germline V lookup: CDR1 SQVTM, CDR2 ANQGSEA. This CDR3 has 12 residues. This sample is part of a study of OX40 agonist ivuxolimab in advanced cancers. Study findings and constraints: Compared with others, partial responders at 0.1-3.0 mg/kg displayed clonal expansion among the lowest.

Samples were taken at baseline and on day 1 of cycles 4 and 7. The sequence was obtained from an adult with an advanced solid tumor such as melanoma, head and neck, liver or kidney cancer. The sample consisted of CD4+ or CD8+ T cells sorted from blood, taken in a trial of the OX40 agonist ivuxolimab. The rearrangement joins TRBV29-1 to TRBJ1-1; tentatively, D is TRBD1 (5 bases). The CDR3 region has the DNA TGCAGCGTCCGGGGGGGAAACACTGAAGCTTTCTTT. Translating it yields CSVRGGNTEAFF. Full variable domain (remainder filled in from reference TRBV29-1 and TRBJ1-1): SAVISQKPSRDICQRGTSLTIQCQVDSQVTMMFWYRQQPGQSLTLIATANQGSEATYESGFVIDKFPISRPNLTFSTLTVSNMSPEDSSIYLCSVRGGNTEAFFGQGTRLTVV.